This record concerns one TCR beta chain sequence. Fresh-frozen tumor tissue and more than two years of survival data were available for all. All glioblastoma patients lacked an isocitrate dehydrogenase mutation. This sample stems from a study of glioma-infiltrating T cells after dendritic cell vaccination. The overall study: Monocyte-derived dendritic cells, cultured six to seven days with IL-4 and GM-CSF, were pulsed with autologous tumor lysate.

Amplification used 60 V beta primers and 13 J beta primers. Method: immunoSEQ multiplex PCR; TCRdb's copy keeps in-frame clones and lacks some. The sample has tens of thousands of clones, roughly four fifths seen once. The source was blood, collected before dendritic cell vaccination. The TCR comes from a human donor with glioblastoma.

CDR3 amino acids: CSVPRGGADTQYF. The CDR3 DNA sequence: TGCAGCGTTCCCCGTGGGGGGGCAGATACGCAGTATTTT. The V call is TRBV29-1, the J call TRBJ2-3; TRBD2 matches 7 bases. Germline V gene lookup returns CDR1 SQVTM and CDR2 ANQGSEA. The CDR3 has 13 residues. V shed 5 bases, J shed 4 bases, and the junction held 6 bases outside the gene matches.